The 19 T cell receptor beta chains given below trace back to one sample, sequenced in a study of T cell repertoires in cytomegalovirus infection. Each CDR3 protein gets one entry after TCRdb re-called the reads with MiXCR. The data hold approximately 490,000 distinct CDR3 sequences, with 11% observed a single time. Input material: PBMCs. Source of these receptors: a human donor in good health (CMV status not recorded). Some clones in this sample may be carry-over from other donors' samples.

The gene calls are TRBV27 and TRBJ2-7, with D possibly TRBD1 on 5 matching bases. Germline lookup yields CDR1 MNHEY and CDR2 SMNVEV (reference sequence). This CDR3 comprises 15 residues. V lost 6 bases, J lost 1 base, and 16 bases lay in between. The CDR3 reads CASSRPLGDSYEQYF. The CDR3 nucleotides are TGTGCCAGCAGCCGACCCCTAGGGGATTCCTACGAGCAGTACTTC.

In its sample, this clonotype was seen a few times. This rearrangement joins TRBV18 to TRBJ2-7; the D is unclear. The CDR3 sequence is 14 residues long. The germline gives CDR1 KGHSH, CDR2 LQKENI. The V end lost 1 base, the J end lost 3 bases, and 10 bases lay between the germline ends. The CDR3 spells CASSPQAENYEQYF. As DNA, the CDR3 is TGTGCCAGCTCACCACAGGCGGAAAACTACGAGCAGTACTTC.

Written as DNA, the CDR3 is TGTGCCAGTACTCCGGGGACAGGGCGATTCGGCGGGGAGCTGTTTTTT. Amino acid sequence: CASTPGTGRFGGELFF. This sequence joins TRBV19 and TRBJ2-2; 9 positions match TRBD1. The germline gives CDR1 LNHDA, CDR2 SQIVND (reference sequence). The CDR3 has 16 residues. V dropped 7 bases and J dropped 7; count of bases not matched to a gene: 13.

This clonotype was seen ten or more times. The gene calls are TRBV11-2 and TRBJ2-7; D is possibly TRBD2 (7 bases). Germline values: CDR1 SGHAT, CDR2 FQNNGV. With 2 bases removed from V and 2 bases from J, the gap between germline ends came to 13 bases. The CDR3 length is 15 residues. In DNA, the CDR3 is TGTGCCAGCAGCTTACTCGCGGGGGCTACCTACGAGCAGTACTTC. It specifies CASSLLAGATYEQYF.

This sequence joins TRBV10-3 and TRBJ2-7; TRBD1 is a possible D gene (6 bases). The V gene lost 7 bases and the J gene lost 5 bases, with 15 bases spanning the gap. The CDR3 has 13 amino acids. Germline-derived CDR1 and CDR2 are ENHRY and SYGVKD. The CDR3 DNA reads TGTGCCATCAACGGAAACAGGGTGGACGAGCAGTACTTC. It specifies CAINGNRVDEQYF.

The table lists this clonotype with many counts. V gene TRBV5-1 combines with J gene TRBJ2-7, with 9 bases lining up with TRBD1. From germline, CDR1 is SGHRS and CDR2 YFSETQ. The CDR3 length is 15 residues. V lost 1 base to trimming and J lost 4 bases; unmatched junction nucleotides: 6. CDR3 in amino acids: CASSLTGQGLYEQYF. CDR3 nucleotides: TGCGCCAGCAGCTTGACGGGACAGGGACTGTACGAGCAGTACTTC.

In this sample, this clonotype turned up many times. Here the CDR3 reads CASSPGQGEKLFF. In DNA form, the CDR3 reads TGTGCCAGCAGCCCGGGACAGGGGGAAAAACTGTTTTTT. The rearrangement joins TRBV11-3 to TRBJ1-4, with 10 nucleotides matching TRBD1. CDR1 and CDR2 (germline): SGHNT, YENEEA. The ends lost 5 bases at V and 8 bases at J; junction bases unmatched: 2. The CDR3 extends over 13 amino acids.

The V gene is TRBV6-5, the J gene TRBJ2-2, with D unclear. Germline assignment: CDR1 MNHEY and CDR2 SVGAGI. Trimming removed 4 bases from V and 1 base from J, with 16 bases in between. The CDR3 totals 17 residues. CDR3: CASSSARAGWNTGELFF. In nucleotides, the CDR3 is TGTGCCAGCAGTTCGGCCCGCGCCGGGTGGAACACCGGGGAGCTGTTTTTT.

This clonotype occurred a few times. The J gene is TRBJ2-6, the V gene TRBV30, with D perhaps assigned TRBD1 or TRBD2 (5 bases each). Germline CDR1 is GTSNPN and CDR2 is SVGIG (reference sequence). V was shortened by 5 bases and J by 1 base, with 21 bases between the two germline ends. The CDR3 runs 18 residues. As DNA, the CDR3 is TGTGCCTGGGCCAACCGATTAGGGACGGGGTCTGGGGCCAACGTCCTGACTTTC. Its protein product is CAWANRLGTGSGANVLTF.

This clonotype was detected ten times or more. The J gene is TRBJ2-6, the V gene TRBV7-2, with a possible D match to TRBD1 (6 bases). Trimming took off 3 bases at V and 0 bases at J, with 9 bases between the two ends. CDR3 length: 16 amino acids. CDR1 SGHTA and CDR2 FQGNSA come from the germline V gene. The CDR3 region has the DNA TGTGCCAGCAGCTTCCGACAGGTCTCTGGGGCCAACGTCCTGACTTTC. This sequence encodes CASSFRQVSGANVLTF. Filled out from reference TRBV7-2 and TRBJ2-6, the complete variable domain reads GAGVSQSPSNKVTEKGKDVELRCDPISGHTALYWYRQSLGQGLEFLIYFQGNSAPDKSGLPSDRFSAERTGGSVSTLTIQRTQQEDSAVYLCASSFRQVSGANVLTFGAGSRLTVL.

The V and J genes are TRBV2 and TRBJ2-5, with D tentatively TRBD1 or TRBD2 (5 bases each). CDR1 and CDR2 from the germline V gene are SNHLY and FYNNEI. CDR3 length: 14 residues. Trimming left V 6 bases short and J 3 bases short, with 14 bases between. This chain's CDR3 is CASRQDGSKETQYF. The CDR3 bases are TGTGCCAGCAGACAGGATGGGAGCAAAGAGACCCAGTACTTC.

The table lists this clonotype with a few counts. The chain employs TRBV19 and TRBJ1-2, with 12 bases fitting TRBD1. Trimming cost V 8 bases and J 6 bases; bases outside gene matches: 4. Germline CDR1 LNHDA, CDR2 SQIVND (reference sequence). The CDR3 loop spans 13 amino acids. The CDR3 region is CASLRDRGHGYTF. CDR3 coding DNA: TGTGCCAGTCTCCGGGACAGGGGGCATGGCTACACCTTC.

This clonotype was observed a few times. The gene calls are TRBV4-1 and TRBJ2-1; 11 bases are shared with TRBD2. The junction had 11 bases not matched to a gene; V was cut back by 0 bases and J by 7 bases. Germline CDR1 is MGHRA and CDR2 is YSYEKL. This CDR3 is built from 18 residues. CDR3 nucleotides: TGCGCCAGCAGCCAAGACCCCATTACTAGCGGGAGCTCGAATGAGCAGTTCTTC. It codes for CASSQDPITSGSSNEQFF.

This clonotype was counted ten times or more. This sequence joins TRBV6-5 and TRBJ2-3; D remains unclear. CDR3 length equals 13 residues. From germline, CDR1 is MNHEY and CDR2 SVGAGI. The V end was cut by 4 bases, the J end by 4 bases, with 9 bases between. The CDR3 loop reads CASSWGKSDTQYF. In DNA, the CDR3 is TGTGCCAGCAGTTGGGGAAAGTCAGATACGCAGTATTTT.

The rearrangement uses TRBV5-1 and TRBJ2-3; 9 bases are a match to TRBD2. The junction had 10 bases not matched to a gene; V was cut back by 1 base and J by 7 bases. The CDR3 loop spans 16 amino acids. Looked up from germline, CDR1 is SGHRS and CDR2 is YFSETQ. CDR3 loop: CASSLSSGLALNTQYF. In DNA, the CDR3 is TGCGCCAGCAGCTTGAGTTCCGGACTAGCGTTAAATACGCAGTATTTT.

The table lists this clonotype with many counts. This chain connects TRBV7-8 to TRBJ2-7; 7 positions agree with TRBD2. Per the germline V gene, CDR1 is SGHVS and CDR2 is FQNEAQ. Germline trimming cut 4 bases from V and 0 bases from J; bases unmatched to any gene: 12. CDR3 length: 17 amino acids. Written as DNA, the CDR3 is TGTGCCAGCAGCTCCTCCCCCGCTAGCGGCCCCTCCTACGAGCAGTACTTC. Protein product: CASSSSPASGPSYEQYF.

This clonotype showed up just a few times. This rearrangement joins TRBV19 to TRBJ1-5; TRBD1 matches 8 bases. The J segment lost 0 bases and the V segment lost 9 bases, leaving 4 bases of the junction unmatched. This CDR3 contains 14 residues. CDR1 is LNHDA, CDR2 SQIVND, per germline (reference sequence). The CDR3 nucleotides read TGTGCCAGCACCGGGACAGGTAGCAATCAGCCCCAGCATTTT. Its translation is CASTGTGSNQPQHF.

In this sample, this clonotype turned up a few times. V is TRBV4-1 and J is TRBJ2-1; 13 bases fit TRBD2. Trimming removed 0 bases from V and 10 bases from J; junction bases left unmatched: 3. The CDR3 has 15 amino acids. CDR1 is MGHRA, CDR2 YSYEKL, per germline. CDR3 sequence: CASSQDRLAGGEQFF. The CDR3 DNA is TGCGCCAGCAGCCAAGATCGACTAGCGGGGGGAGAGCAGTTCTTC.

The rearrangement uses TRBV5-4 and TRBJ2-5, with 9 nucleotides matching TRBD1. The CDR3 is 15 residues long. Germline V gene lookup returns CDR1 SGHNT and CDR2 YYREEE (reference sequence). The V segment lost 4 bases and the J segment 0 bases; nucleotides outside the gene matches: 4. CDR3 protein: CASSRGQGYQETQYF. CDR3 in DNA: TGTGCCAGCAGCCGGGGACAGGGATACCAAGAGACCCAGTACTTC. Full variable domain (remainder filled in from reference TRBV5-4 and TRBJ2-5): ETGVTQSPTHLIKTRGQQVTLRCSSQSGHNTVSWYQQALGQGPQFIFQYYREEENGRGNFPPRFSGLQFPNYSSELNVNALELDDSALYLCASSRGQGYQETQYFGPGTRLLVL.